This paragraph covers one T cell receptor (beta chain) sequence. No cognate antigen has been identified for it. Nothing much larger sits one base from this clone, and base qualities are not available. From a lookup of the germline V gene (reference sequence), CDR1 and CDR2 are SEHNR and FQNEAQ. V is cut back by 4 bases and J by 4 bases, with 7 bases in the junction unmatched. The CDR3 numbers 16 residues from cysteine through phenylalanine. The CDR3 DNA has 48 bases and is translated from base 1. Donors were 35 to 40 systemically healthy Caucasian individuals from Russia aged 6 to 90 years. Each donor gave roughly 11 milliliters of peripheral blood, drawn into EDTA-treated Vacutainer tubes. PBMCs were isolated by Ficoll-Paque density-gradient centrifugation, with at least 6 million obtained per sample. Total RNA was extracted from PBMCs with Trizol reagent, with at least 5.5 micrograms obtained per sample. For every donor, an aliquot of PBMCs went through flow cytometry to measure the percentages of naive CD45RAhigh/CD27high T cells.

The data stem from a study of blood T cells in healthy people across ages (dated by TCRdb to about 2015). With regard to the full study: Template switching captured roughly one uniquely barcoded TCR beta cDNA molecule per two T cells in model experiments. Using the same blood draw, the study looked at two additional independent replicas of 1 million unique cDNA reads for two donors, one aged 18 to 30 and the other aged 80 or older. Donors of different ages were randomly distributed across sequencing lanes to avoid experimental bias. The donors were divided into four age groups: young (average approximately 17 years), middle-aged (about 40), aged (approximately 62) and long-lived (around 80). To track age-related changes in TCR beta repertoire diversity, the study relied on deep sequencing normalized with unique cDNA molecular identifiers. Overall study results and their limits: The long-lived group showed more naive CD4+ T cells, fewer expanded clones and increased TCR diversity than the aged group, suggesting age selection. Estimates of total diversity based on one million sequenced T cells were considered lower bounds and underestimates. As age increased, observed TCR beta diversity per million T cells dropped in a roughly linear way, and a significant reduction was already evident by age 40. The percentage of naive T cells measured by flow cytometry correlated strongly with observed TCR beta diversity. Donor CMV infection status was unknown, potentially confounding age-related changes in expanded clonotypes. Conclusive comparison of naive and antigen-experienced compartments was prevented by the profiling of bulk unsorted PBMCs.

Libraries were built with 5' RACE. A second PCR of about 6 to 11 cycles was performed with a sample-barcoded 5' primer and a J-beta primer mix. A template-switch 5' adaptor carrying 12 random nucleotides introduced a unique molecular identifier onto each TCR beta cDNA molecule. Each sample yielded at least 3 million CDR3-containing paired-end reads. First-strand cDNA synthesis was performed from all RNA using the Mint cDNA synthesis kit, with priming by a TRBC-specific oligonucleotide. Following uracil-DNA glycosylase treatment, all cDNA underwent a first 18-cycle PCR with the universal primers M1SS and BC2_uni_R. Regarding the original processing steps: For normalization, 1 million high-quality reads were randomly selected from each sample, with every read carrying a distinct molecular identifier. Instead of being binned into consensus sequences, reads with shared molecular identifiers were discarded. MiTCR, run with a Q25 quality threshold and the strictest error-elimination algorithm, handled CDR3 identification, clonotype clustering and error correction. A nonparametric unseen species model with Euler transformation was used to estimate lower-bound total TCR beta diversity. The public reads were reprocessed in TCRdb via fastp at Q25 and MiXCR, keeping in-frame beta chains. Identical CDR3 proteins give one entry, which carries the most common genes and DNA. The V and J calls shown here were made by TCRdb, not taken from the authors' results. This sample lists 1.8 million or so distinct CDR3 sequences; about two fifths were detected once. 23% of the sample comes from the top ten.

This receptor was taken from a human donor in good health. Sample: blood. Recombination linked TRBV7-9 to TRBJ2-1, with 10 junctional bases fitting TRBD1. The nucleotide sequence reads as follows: TGTGCCAGCAGCTCTAAACCGGGACAGGGGTACAATGAGCAGTTCTTC. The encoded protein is CASSSKPGQGYNEQFF.